This TCR beta chain was documented in a study of T cell responses to AZD1222 COVID-19 vaccine. Study in general: Analyses pooled second doses at about 4 or about 12 weeks.

Profiled with immunoSEQ multiplex PCR; TCRdb holds only in-frame clones, not every one. The data contain more than 250,000 clones, approximately 93% of them singletons. To note about this clone: No antigen is known for it.

CDR3 length equals 16 residues. CDR1 and CDR2 (germline): LNHNV, YYDKDF (reference sequence). V was trimmed by 0 bases and J by 2 bases, leaving 14 bases between them. Study-level points and caveats: Clonal diversity was possibly underestimated, and white British individuals and females predominated among donors. Spike was spanned by vaccine-associated CD4 TCRs, with dominance at 160-218 and 743-854.

The specimen was peripheral blood, collected on day 0 of AZD1222 vaccination. This chain connects TRBV15 to TRBJ2-7, with D uncertain. This clonotype was obtained from an adult in good health. The CDR3 region is CATSRERLGIPYEQYF. The CDR3 DNA sequence: TGTGCCACCAGCAGAGAAAGACTGGGAATCCCCTACGAGCAGTACTTC.